This T cell receptor beta chain was sequenced during a study of early T cells in non-severe SARS-CoV-2 infection. Trimming took 4 bases from V and 7 from J, leaving 12 bases between them. The CDR3 runs to 13 residues. CDR1 SGDLS and CDR2 YYNGEE come from the germline V gene. Turning to this clonotype: Its antigen is still unknown.

Whole-study results and caveats: Private and CD4 specificities were missed by VDJdb matching, skewed to anti-spike CD8.

Individually, cDNA molecules had unique molecular identifiers attached to them. Each CDR3 protein is one row after TCRdb ran MiXCR on the 5' RACE reads. The table has 100,000 to 140,000 distinct CDR3 sequences, approximately 10% seen once. This chain links TRBV9 with TRBJ2-1, with D uncertain. The receptor's source is an adult who was a healthcare worker with PCR-confirmed SARS-CoV-2 infection or an uninfected control (not recorded which). Sequencing was performed on whole blood. The CDR3, as DNA: TGTGCCAGCAGCCCTCGGCTAAATAATGAGCAGTTCTTC. Protein product: CASSPRLNNEQFF.